These 11 T cell receptor delta chains came from one sample sequenced in a study of gamma-delta chains in newborns, infants, children. TCRdb applied CATT to the reads for clone calling. The sample lists roughly 4,500 delta-chain clones, about 5% occurring once. Material: blood. The receptors were gathered from a child who was a newborn, infant or young child, either healthy, febrile or measles-vaccinated (not recorded which).

In its sample, this clone ranks as medium-sized. V is TRDV2 and J is TRDJ3, with 13 bases identical to TRDD3. Unmatched junction bases numbered 2, after V lost 1 base and J lost 0 bases. Germline V CDR1 and CDR2: GEAIGNYY, EKD. The CDR3 sequence is 19 residues long. The CDR3 nucleotides read TGTGCCTGTGACACAACTGGGGGATACGTCTCCTGGGACACCCGACAGATGTTTTTC. Its protein product is CACDTTGGYVSWDTRQMFF.

The V gene is TRDV2, but the J gene lacks a call; the listed D gene, TRDD3, was not tested against the DNA. The CDR3 spans 18 residues. Germline lookup yields CDR1 GEAIGNYY and CDR2 EKD. The DNA of the CDR3 is TGTGCCTGTGACACGTACGGGGAGATCTCCTGGGACACCCCACAAATGTTTTTC. Translated, it gives CACDTYGEISWDTPQMFF.

This clone was recorded a few times. This rearrangement joins TRDV1 to TRDJ1, with TRDD3 matching over 13 bases. Germline CDR1 is TSWWSYY and CDR2 is QGS. The J segment lost 0 bases and the V segment lost 0 bases, leaving 13 bases of the junction unmatched. The CDR3 contains 21 residues. The CDR3 here is CALGELRLYWGIRVYTDKLIF. DNA for the CDR3: TGTGCTCTTGGGGAACTCCGGTTATACTGGGGGATACGCGTTTACACCGATAAACTCATCTTT.

This clone was seen only a few times. Different DNA sequences within this sample yield the same CDR3. This chain joins TRDV2 and TRDJ3; TRDD3 aligns across 11 bases. The CDR3 extends over 18 amino acids. Trimming removed 1 base from V and 0 bases from J; junction bases left unmatched: 1. CDR1 GEAIGNYY and CDR2 EKD come from the germline V gene. CDR3 region: CACDTTGGYSWDTRQMFF. In nucleotides, the CDR3 is TGTGCCTGTGACACGACTGGGGGATACTCCTGGGACACCCGACAGATGTTTTTC.

In its sample, this clone ranks as medium-sized. The genes are TRDV2 and TRDJ1; 7 nucleotides align to TRDD3. This CDR3 comprises 15 residues. V lost 2 bases and J lost 0; bases outside the gene matches: 5. The germline V gene has CDR1 GEAIGNYY and CDR2 EKD. CDR3 nucleotides: TGTGCCTGTGACATACTGGGGCTGTACACCGATAAACTCATCTTT. Encoded protein: CACDILGLYTDKLIF.

This clone is labeled medium-sized. V and J are TRDV2 and TRDJ3; possibly TRDD3 for D (5 bases). V gave up 0 bases and J gave up 0 bases, with 11 bases separating them. CDR1 and CDR2 from the germline V gene are GEAIGNYY and EKD. The CDR3 loop spans 18 amino acids. CDR3 nucleotide sequence: TGTGCCTGTGACACCGCGGGATTCAGCTCCTGGGACACCCGACAGATGTTTTTC. This translates into CACDTAGFSSWDTRQMFF.

This clone counts as medium-sized. CDR3 in amino acids: CACDRVLGAFTLTAQLFF. CDR3 bases: TGTGCCTGTGACAGAGTACTGGGGGCCTTCACTTTGACAGCACAACTCTTCTTT. The chain combines TRDV2 with TRDJ2, with 8 bases aligning to TRDD3. CDR3 length: 18 amino acids. Germline V CDR1 and CDR2: GEAIGNYY, EKD. V trimming: 2 bases; J trimming: 0 bases; junction bases outside the gene matches: 10.

This clone was observed once. The chain carries TRDV2 and TRDJ3; 8 bases are a match to TRDD3. Since TCRdb gives no J gene, matching the DNA to germline was used here to assign it. This CDR3 contains 20 residues. The junction had 9 bases not matched to a gene; V was cut back by 0 bases and J by 0 bases. Germline V gene data show CDR1 as GEAIGNYY and CDR2 as EKD. The chain's CDR3 is CACDTAWGRRNSWDTRQMFF. CDR3 in DNA: TGTGCCTGTGACACCGCCTGGGGGAGGCGCAACTCCTGGGACACCCGACAGATGTTTTTC.

CDR3 DNA: TGTGCTCTTGGGGAACTAAGATACGGGGGCCCTTACACCGATAAACTCATCTTT. Its translation: CALGELRYGGPYTDKLIF. The chain recombines TRDV1 with TRDJ1; possible D gene TRDD3, 6 bases. Germline V gene data show CDR1 as TSWWSYY and CDR2 as QGS. The V end was cut by 0 bases, the J end by 0 bases, with 17 bases between. CDR3 size: 18 residues.

This clone was found a few times. The chain couples TRDV1 to TRDJ1, with 11 positions matching TRDD3. Germline-derived CDR1 and CDR2 are TSWWSYY and QGS. V gave up 3 bases and J gave up 0 bases; unmatched junction bases: 0. This CDR3 comprises 15 residues. The CDR3 nucleotides are TGTGCTCTTGGGGACTGGGGGATACACACCGATAAACTCATCTTT. Translating gives CALGDWGIHTDKLIF.

The chain carries TRDV2 and TRDJ3, with 10 bases identical to TRDD3. Germline V gene sequence: CDR1 GEAIGNYY, CDR2 EKD. V gave up 0 bases and J gave up 0 bases; unmatched junction bases: 10. The CDR3 is 21 residues long. The CDR3 sequence is CACDTVRLGDKGSWDTRQMFF. As DNA, the CDR3 is TGTGCCTGTGACACCGTTCGGCTGGGGGATAAGGGCTCCTGGGACACCCGACAGATGTTTTTC.